The next 19 T cell receptor beta chains were all read from a single sample in a study of cytomegalovirus exposure and HLA in healthy donors. PCR employed 60 Vbeta and 13 Jbeta primers. Sequencing used immunoSEQ multiplex PCR; TCRdb keeps in-frame clones, though not all of them. Here the sample table reports 150,000 or so clones. The sequenced sample consisted of PBMCs. These TCRs come from an older woman in good health and CMV-seronegative.

CDR3 nucleotides: TGCGCCAGCAGCCAAGCGGGGGGGCGGGAGACCCAGTACTTC. This codes for CASSQAGGRETQYF. This chain joins TRBV5-1 and TRBJ2-5, with 10 nucleotides matching TRBD2. The germline V gene encodes CDR1 SGHRS and CDR2 YFSETQ. Germline trimming cut 4 bases from V and 5 bases from J; bases unmatched to any gene: 5. The CDR3 totals 14 residues. Full variable domain (rest looked up from reference TRBV5-1 and TRBJ2-5): KAGVTQTPRYLIKTRGQQVTLSCSPISGHRSVSWYQQTPGQGLQFLFEYFSETQRNKGNFPGRFSGRQFSNSRSEMNVSTLELGDSALYLCASSQAGGRETQYFGPGTRLLVL.

J is TRBJ2-2 and V is TRBV9; 13 positions match TRBD2. Germline V gene data show CDR1 as SGDLS and CDR2 as YYNGEE. This CDR3 has 16 amino acids. With 3 bases clipped from V and 2 bases from J, the junction kept 1 base outside the gene matches. The CDR3 DNA is TGTGCCAGCAGCGGACTAGCGGGGGGCAACACCGGGGAGCTGTTTTTT. As protein: CASSGLAGGNTGELFF.

This CDR3 reads CASGLPPKSWSSQPYYGYTF. The CDR3, as DNA: TGTGCTAGTGGTTTGCCCCCCAAGTCTTGGTCGTCACAGCCTTACTATGGCTACACCTTC. The gene calls are TRBV12-5 and TRBJ1-2; D gene ambiguous. CDR1 and CDR2 from the germline V gene are LGHNT and FRNRAP. V dropped 2 bases and J dropped 3 bases, with 28 bases sitting between them. The CDR3 is made up of 20 amino acids.

This chain joins TRBV4-3 and TRBJ2-5; 9 nucleotides align to TRBD1. The end of the DNA is better explained by TRBJ2-7, so the J call may be wrong. Germline V lookup: CDR1 LGHNA, CDR2 YSLEER. This CDR3 is 17 amino acids long. The CDR3 DNA is TGCGCCAGCAGCCAAGATCTTCTCGACAGGGGGATCTACGAGCAGTACTTC. Protein: CASSQDLLDRGIYEQYF.

About this clone: Other DNA sequences from this sample encode an identical CDR3 as well. The gene calls are TRBV7-3 and TRBJ1-1; 8 bases are shared with TRBD1. Germline CDR1 and CDR2: SGHTA and FQGTGA. V dropped 2 bases and J dropped 1; count of bases not matched to a gene: 0. The CDR3 sequence is 14 residues long. The CDR3 DNA is TGTGCCAGCAGCTTAGGGACAGGGAACACTGAAGCTTTCTTT. It is translated as CASSLGTGNTEAFF.

V and J are TRBV5-1 and TRBJ2-2; 9 bases match TRBD1. The CDR3 covers 15 residues. Germline trimming cut 1 base from V and 5 bases from J; bases unmatched to any gene: 3. From germline, CDR1 is SGHRS and CDR2 YFSETQ. Here the CDR3 DNA reads TGCGCCAGCAGCTTGTACAGGGGGCCTACCGGGGAGCTGTTTTTT. It codes for CASSLYRGPTGELFF. Using reference TRBV5-1 and TRBJ2-2 for the parts outside the CDR3, the full variable domain is KAGVTQTPRYLIKTRGQQVTLSCSPISGHRSVSWYQQTPGQGLQFLFEYFSETQRNKGNFPGRFSGRQFSNSRSEMNVSTLELGDSALYLCASSLYRGPTGELFFGEGSRLTVL.

The gene calls are TRBV10-3 and TRBJ1-4; 7 bases are a match to TRBD1. V shed 3 bases, J shed 7 bases, and the junction held 8 bases outside the gene matches. The CDR3 is 15 residues long. Germline values: CDR1 ENHRY, CDR2 SYGVKD. The CDR3 sequence is CAISEMTGSSEKLFF. The CDR3 nucleotides read TGTGCCATCAGTGAAATGACAGGGTCGAGTGAAAAACTGTTTTTT.

The chain recombines TRBV19 with TRBJ2-7; possible D gene TRBD1, 6 bases. The V and J ends lost 3 bases and 6 bases respectively, with 9 bases between them. The germline gives CDR1 LNHDA, CDR2 SQIVND (reference sequence). This CDR3 comprises 12 residues. The CDR3 DNA reads TGTGCCAGTAGTATTCAGGGGAGCGAGCAGTACTTC. Amino acid sequence: CASSIQGSEQYF.

The CDR3 reads CASSPRGTGVNTEAFF. The DNA of the CDR3 is TGTGCCAGCTCACCACGGGGGACAGGCGTGAACACTGAAGCTTTCTTT. The chain joins TRBV18 to TRBJ1-1, with TRBD1 matching 8 bases. With V trimmed by 1 base and J by 0 bases, 4 bases remained unmatched. The CDR3 runs 16 residues. In germline, CDR1 is KGHSH, CDR2 LQKENI.

The chain recombines TRBV7-2 with TRBJ1-3; D remains unclear. Germline values: CDR1 SGHTA, CDR2 FQGNSA. Trimming pared 3 bases from V and 0 bases from J, leaving 6 bases between. The CDR3 is made up of 14 amino acids. DNA for the CDR3: TGTGCCAGCAGCTTGGTTAGCTCTGGAAACACCATATATTTT. This translates into CASSLVSSGNTIYF. The full variable domain, in which reference TRBV7-2 and TRBJ1-3 provide the parts outside the CDR3, is GAGVSQSPSNKVTEKGKDVELRCDPISGHTALYWYRQSLGQGLEFLIYFQGNSAPDKSGLPSDRFSAERTGGSVSTLTIQRTQQEDSAVYLCASSLVSSGNTIYFGEGSWLTVV.

V usage is TRBV2 and J usage is TRBJ2-2; TRBD2 is a possible D gene (7 bases). CDR1 and CDR2 from the germline V gene are SNHLY and FYNNEI. This CDR3 contains 15 residues. Trimming pared 7 bases from V and 1 base from J, leaving 13 bases between. The CDR3 is CASKGGAQNTGELFF. Written as DNA, the CDR3 is TGTGCCAGCAAGGGGGGGGCCCAGAACACCGGGGAGCTGTTTTTT. The full variable domain, with the rest looked up from reference TRBV2 and TRBJ2-2, is EPEVTQTPSHQVTQMGQEVILRCVPISNHLYFYWYRQILGQKVEFLVSFYNNEISEKSEIFDDQFSVERPDGSNFTLKIRSTKLEDSAMYFCASKGGAQNTGELFFGEGSRLTVL.

This chain connects TRBV6-1 to TRBJ1-2; D might be TRBD1 (6 bases). V was cut by 2 bases and J by 5 bases, with 18 bases left in between. Germline V gives CDR1 MNHNS, CDR2 SASEGT. The CDR3 is 16 residues long. The CDR3 reads CASSETWDTGPYGYTF. Here the CDR3 DNA reads TGTGCCAGCAGTGAAACCTGGGACACCGGACCTTATGGCTACACCTTC.

The rearrangement uses TRBV9 and TRBJ1-2; weak D call: TRBD1 (6 bases). This CDR3 spans 14 amino acids. Trimming took off 0 bases at V and 4 bases at J, with 10 bases between the two ends. Germline assignment: CDR1 SGDLS and CDR2 YYNGEE. The CDR3 is CASSVGGTSYGYTF. The DNA of the CDR3 is TGTGCCAGCAGCGTAGGGGGGACAAGCTATGGCTACACCTTC.

The chain links TRBV27 to TRBJ2-3; D gene ambiguous. The germline V and J ends were trimmed by 5 bases and 0 bases, with 9 bases remaining between them. Germline CDR1 MNHEY, CDR2 SMNVEV (reference sequence). This CDR3 is 14 amino acids long. The CDR3 reads CASSPRISTDTQYF. The CDR3 DNA reads as TGTGCCAGCAGTCCGCGGATTAGCACAGATACGCAGTATTTT.

This rearrangement joins TRBV9 to TRBJ1-5; no reliable D call. Germline CDR1 and CDR2: SGDLS and YYNGEE. The CDR3 contains 15 residues. V gave up 0 bases and J gave up 0 bases, with 7 bases separating them. CDR3 coding DNA: TGTGCCAGCAGCGTAGGGGCATATAGCAATCAGCCCCAGCATTTT. Translating it yields CASSVGAYSNQPQHF.

V and J are TRBV5-6 and TRBJ2-1; the match to TRBD1 covers 9 bases. The CDR3 contains 15 residues. Germline V gene sequence: CDR1 SGHDT, CDR2 YYEEEE. The V segment lost 6 bases and the J segment 2 bases; nucleotides outside the gene matches: 6. CDR3 amino acids: CASNSGTGTYNEQFF. The CDR3 DNA is TGTGCCAGCAACTCCGGGACAGGGACCTACAATGAGCAGTTCTTC.

CDR3 residues: CASSLGQGPTEAFF. The CDR3 DNA follows: TGTGCCAGCAGCTTGGGACAGGGGCCGACTGAAGCTTTCTTT. The chain links TRBV7-8 to TRBJ1-1; 10 nucleotides match TRBD1. Germline V gene sequence: CDR1 SGHVS, CDR2 FQNEAQ. V trimming: 3 bases; J trimming: 5 bases; junction bases outside the gene matches: 3. This CDR3 region has 14 residues.

The CDR3 nucleotides are TGTGCCAGCAGCCCCGACATCTTAAATACTGAGCAGTTCTTC. This codes for CASSPDILNTEQFF. V is TRBV5-8 and J is TRBJ2-1; no reliable D call. Trimming removed 4 bases at V and 9 bases at J, with 17 bases between. The CDR3 has 14 amino acids. Germline assignment: CDR1 SGHTS and CDR2 YDEGEE.

CDR3 in amino acids: CASSLGQADTDTQYF. The CDR3 DNA sequence: TGTGCCAGCTCACTAGGACAGGCTGACACAGATACGCAGTATTTT. The rearrangement uses TRBV18 and TRBJ2-3, with 7 nucleotides matching TRBD1. The CDR3 totals 15 residues. The V segment lost 4 bases and the J segment 2 bases; nucleotides outside the gene matches: 6. The germline gives CDR1 KGHSH, CDR2 LQKENI.